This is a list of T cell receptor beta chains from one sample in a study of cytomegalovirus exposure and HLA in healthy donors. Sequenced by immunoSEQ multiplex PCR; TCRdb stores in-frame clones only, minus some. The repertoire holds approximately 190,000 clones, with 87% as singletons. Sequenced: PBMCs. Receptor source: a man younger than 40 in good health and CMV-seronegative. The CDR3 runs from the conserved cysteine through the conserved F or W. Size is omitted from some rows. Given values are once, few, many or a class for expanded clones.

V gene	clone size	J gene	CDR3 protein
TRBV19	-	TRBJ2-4	CASSIQGYMGIQYF
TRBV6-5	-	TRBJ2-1	CASSYSSPDSQQFF
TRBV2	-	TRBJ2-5	CASSPQTSLETQYF
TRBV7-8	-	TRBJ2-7	CASSLGTGVNEQYF
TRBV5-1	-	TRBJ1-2	CASSSTSGQERWGYTF
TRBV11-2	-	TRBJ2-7	CASTPRASYEQYF
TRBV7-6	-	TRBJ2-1	CASSFLPGQGNNEQFF
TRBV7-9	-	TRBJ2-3	CASSRANPGGRDTQYF
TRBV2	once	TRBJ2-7	CALLDRVYEQYF
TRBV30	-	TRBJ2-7	CAWSTASGEQYF
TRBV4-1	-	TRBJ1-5	CASSQDWTINQPQHF
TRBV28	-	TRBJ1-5	CASNYLRGTHQPQHF
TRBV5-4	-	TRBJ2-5	CASSFPDQETQYF
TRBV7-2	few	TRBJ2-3	CASSQNLGTDTQYF
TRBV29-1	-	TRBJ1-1	CSAPGREAFF
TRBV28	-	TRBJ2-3	CASKKARRSTDTQYF
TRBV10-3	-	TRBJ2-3	CAISEAGWQDTQYF
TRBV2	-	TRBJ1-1	CASTGESGTEAFF
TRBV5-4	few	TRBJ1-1	CASWGESTEAFF
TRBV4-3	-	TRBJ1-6	CASSLGGGNSPLHF
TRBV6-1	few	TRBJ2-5	CASSEGMVVGGTIETQYF
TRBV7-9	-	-	CASSPIGKREYEQYF
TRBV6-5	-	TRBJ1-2	CASSYSGQGSYGYTF
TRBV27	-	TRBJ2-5	CASSLLSGGAQYF
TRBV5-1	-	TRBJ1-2	CASSLGGQSYGYTF
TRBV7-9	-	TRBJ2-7	CASSLVPRLSTGGAEQYF
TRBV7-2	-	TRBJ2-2	CASSLALGATGELFF
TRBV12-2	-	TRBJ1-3	CASRSRKPGQGWVPDSGNTIYF
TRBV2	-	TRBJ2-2	CASRDSSMSGELFF